The 17 T cell receptor beta chains below all came from one sample that was sequenced in a study of CD8 T cells in ankylosing spondylitis. No antigen has been assigned to these receptors. The study's findings and limits: Blood of patients with ankylosing spondylitis appeared to be characterized by a TCR beta motif of several highly homologous variants.

TCRdb analysed the 5' RACE reads with MiXCR anew, one entry per CDR3 protein. Of a few hundred thousand distinct CDR3 sequences listed, about 12% were seen once; the top ten hold 6.5% to 7%. Sequencing was performed on blood, either unsorted or a sorted T cell fraction (not recorded which). The source is a male donor with ankylosing spondylitis.

This clonotype was detected a few times. The chain uses TRBV24-1 and TRBJ1-2; 10 bases are a match to TRBD1. Germline-derived CDR1 and CDR2 are KGHDR and SFDVKD. This CDR3 region has 18 residues. The V gene end was trimmed by 2 bases and the J gene end by 3 bases; junction bases not matched to a gene: 11. The CDR3, as DNA: TGTGCCACCAGTGATTCACAATACCGGGACAGGGGAGACTATGGCTACACCTTC. Protein product: CATSDSQYRDRGDYGYTF.

The chain carries TRBV18 and TRBJ1-6, with D unresolved. V was trimmed by 3 bases and J by 7 bases, leaving 13 bases between them. The germline gives CDR1 KGHSH, CDR2 LQKENI. The CDR3 has 15 residues. The CDR3, as DNA: TGTGCCAGCTCACCGGACCCAGGAAAGAATTCACCCCTCCACTTT. Translation: CASSPDPGKNSPLHF.

This clonotype was seen only a few times. The chain carries TRBV7-8 and TRBJ2-2, with no clear D. V shed 3 bases and J shed 8 bases, with 16 bases lying between them. This CDR3 is built from 15 residues. Germline V gives CDR1 SGHVS, CDR2 FQNEAQ. CDR3 amino acids: CASSLLVGGVGELFF. The CDR3 coding sequence is TGTGCCAGCAGCTTGCTTGTGGGCGGTGTGGGGGAGCTGTTTTTT. Combining the CDR3 with reference TRBV7-8 and TRBJ2-2 gives the whole variable domain GAGVSQSPRYKVAKRGQDVALRCDPISGHVSLFWYQQALGQGPEFLTYFQNEAQLDKSGLPSDRFFAERPEGSVSTLKIQRTQQEDSAVYLCASSLLVGGVGELFFGEGSRLTVL.

On this clonotype itself: Sequence at one end of the junction differs from germline and may be a read error. The CDR3 region is CATSRDRNTEDFF. The DNA for the CDR3 is TGTGCCACCAGCAGAGACCGAAACACTGAAGATTTCTTT. The chain has TRBV15 and TRBJ1-1; D is ambiguous. Per the germline V gene, CDR1 is LNHNV and CDR2 is YYDKDF (reference sequence). The CDR3 is made up of 13 amino acids.

In DNA, the CDR3 is TGTGCCAGCAGCCCCTCAGAGGCGGAAGGGGGTTCACCCCTCCACTTT. Protein product: CASSPSEAEGGSPLHF. This chain uses TRBV4-2 with TRBJ1-6, with D possibly TRBD1 on 6 matching bases. The germline CDR1 and CDR2 sequences are LGHNA and YNFKEQ. The CDR3 is 16 amino acids. The V gene lost 4 bases and the J gene lost 9 bases, with 19 bases spanning the gap.

This clonotype came up many times. The V and J genes are TRBV12-3 or TRBV12-4 and TRBJ1-1; maybe TRBD1 (5 bases). V shed 3 bases and J shed 3 bases, with 20 bases lying between them. The CDR3 runs to 17 residues. In DNA, the CDR3 is TGTGCCAGCAGTTTCGACCCGGGACGGCGGGCCCACACTGAAGCTTTCTTT. Encoded protein: CASSFDPGRRAHTEAFF.

The count of this clonotype is one. V is TRBV30 and J is TRBJ2-4; no clear D gene. CDR1 GTSNPN and CDR2 SVGIG come from the germline V gene (reference sequence). CDR3 length: 14 residues. V was shortened by 3 bases and J by 6 bases, with 15 bases between the two germline ends. CDR3 protein: CAWSPGNSGNIQYF. CDR3 sequence (DNA): TGTGCCTGGAGCCCTGGGAATTCGGGAAACATTCAGTACTTC.

There are many counts of this clonotype. This rearrangement joins TRBV7-2 to TRBJ2-2, with 11 bases fitting TRBD2. Germline V gives CDR1 SGHTA, CDR2 FQGNSA. This CDR3 is built from 15 residues. The V segment lost 5 bases and the J segment 6 bases; nucleotides outside the gene matches: 5. The CDR3 nucleotides read TGTGCCAGCAGCAAAGAACTAGCGGGAGCCGGGGAGCTGTTTTTT. This translates into CASSKELAGAGELFF.

This chain joins TRBV10-1 and TRBJ2-5, with TRBD1 matching over 8 bases. Germline assignment: CDR1 WNHNN and CDR2 SYGVQD (reference sequence). The CDR3 is 15 residues long. Trimming took 2 bases from V and 0 from J; bases not matched to a gene: 2. CDR3 coding DNA: TGCGCCAGCAGTGAGCGGGGACAGGACCAAGAGACCCAGTACTTC. This codes for CASSERGQDQETQYF.

This chain's CDR3 is CSADRDAGNTIYF. The DNA for the CDR3 is TGCAGTGCGGACAGGGACGCTGGAAACACCATATATTTT. The chain employs TRBV20-1 and TRBJ1-3; 8 bases match TRBD1. CDR3 length: 13 residues. V lost 6 bases to trimming and J lost 2 bases; unmatched junction nucleotides: 3. Germline CDR1 reads DFQATT; CDR2 reads SNEGSKA (reference sequence).

The V call is TRBV4-2, the J call TRBJ1-5, with D unclear. Trimming pared 0 bases from V and 4 bases from J, leaving 16 bases between. This CDR3 spans 17 amino acids. Germline values: CDR1 LGHNA, CDR2 YNFKEQ. The CDR3 nucleotides read TGTGCCAGCAGCCAAGAGATTCACCGAGTAGATAATCAGCCCCAGCATTTT. Translation: CASSQEIHRVDNQPQHF.

This clonotype was recorded at least ten times. The chain links TRBV29-1 to TRBJ2-5; TRBD2 aligns across 8 bases. The CDR3 consists of 15 residues. Germline V gene lookup returns CDR1 SQVTM and CDR2 ANQGSEA. V gave up 4 bases and J gave up 7 bases; unmatched junction bases: 14. CDR3 sequence (DNA): TGCAGCGTTGTCTCCACTAGCGGAGATGTAGGGACCCAGTACTTC. Encoded protein: CSVVSTSGDVGTQYF.

This clonotype was seen many times. The V gene is TRBV12-3 or TRBV12-4, the J gene TRBJ2-7, with D perhaps TRBD2 (6 bases). The CDR3 has 14 amino acids. V gave up 6 bases and J gave up 0 bases, with 12 bases separating them. CDR3 sequence reads: CASSPRRDSYEQYF. The CDR3 DNA sequence: TGTGCCAGCAGCCCTAGGAGGGACTCCTACGAGCAGTACTTC.

This clonotype was seen at least ten times. The chain combines TRBV27 with TRBJ2-5; 9 positions agree with TRBD2. V lost 3 bases and J lost 5; bases outside the gene matches: 7. The germline gives CDR1 MNHEY, CDR2 SMNVEV (reference sequence). CDR3 length: 15 residues. The CDR3 sequence is CASSFWLAGRETQYF. The CDR3 coding sequence is TGTGCCAGCAGTTTCTGGCTAGCGGGACGGGAGACCCAGTACTTC.

This clonotype occurred a few times. The V call is TRBV6-2 or TRBV6-3, the J call TRBJ2-1; D is tentatively TRBD1 or TRBD2 (5 bases each). The V and J ends lost 2 bases and 1 base respectively, with 15 bases between them. Germline V lookup: CDR1 MNHEY, CDR2 SVGEGT. The CDR3 consists of 17 residues. DNA of the CDR3: TGTGCCAGCAGTTACCCCTTGGGGCTAGCATCCTACAATGAGCAGTTCTTC. Protein: CASSYPLGLASYNEQFF.

This clonotype was detected many times. This chain uses TRBV7-8 with TRBJ2-7; 8 bases line up with TRBD1. The CDR3 has 13 amino acids. CDR1 and CDR2 (germline): SGHVS, FQNEAQ. Trimming removed 2 bases from V and 6 bases from J; junction bases left unmatched: 3. In DNA, the CDR3 is TGTGCCAGCAGCTTAACTGACAGGGGCGAGCAGTACGTC. Translated: CASSLTDRGEQYV.

V is TRBV20-1 and J is TRBJ2-1; TRBD1 is a possible D gene (6 bases). The CDR3 has 14 amino acids. The ends were cut back, 4 bases at V and 3 bases at J, with 13 bases in the middle. In germline, CDR1 is DFQATT, CDR2 SNEGSKA (reference sequence). The CDR3 spells CSANNRASYNEQFF. CDR3 in DNA: TGCAGTGCTAACAACAGGGCGAGCTACAATGAGCAGTTCTTC.